These 27 T cell receptor beta chains share one sample of origin, sequenced in a study of T cell changes during pregnancy in multiple sclerosis (dated by TCRdb to 2018 to 2020). The library was prepared using the immunoSEQ multiplex PCR assay. TCRdb obtained this table from immuneACCESS and retained in-frame rearrangements with V and J assigned. These tables miss some clones; where compared with another copy, unresolved V genes account for less than half of the shortfall, and the remainder is unexplained. The sample includes approximately 50,000 clones, with approximately 93% observed a single time. The ten largest clones represent approximately 0.31% of the sample. Sequences were derived from CD4+ T cells from peripheral blood mononuclear cells, sampled in the third trimester of pregnancy. These receptors were collected from a female donor with multiple sclerosis, enrolled in a pregnancy study.

J is TRBJ1-2 and V is TRBV5-5; 8 bases map to TRBD1. There are 16 residues in the CDR3. V gave up 0 bases and J gave up 4 bases; unmatched junction bases: 8. CDR1 SGHKS and CDR2 YYEKEE come from the germline V gene (reference sequence). The CDR3 nucleotides read TGTGCCAGCAGCTTGGGACAGGGGATTGGAGTCTATGGCTACACCTTC. This sequence encodes CASSLGQGIGVYGYTF. The full variable domain, in which reference TRBV5-5 and TRBJ1-2 provide the parts outside the CDR3, is DAGVTQSPTHLIKTRGQQVTLRCSPISGHKSVSWYQQVLGQGPQFIFQYYEKEERGRGNFPDRFSARQFPNYSSELNVNALLLGDSALYLCASSLGQGIGVYGYTFGSGTRLTVV.

The chain carries TRBV6-6 and TRBJ2-5, with TRBD2 as a possible D gene (5 bases). This CDR3 spans 13 amino acids. Trimming pared 2 bases from V and 3 bases from J, leaving 7 bases between. In germline, CDR1 is MNHNY, CDR2 SVGAGI (reference sequence). The DNA of the CDR3 is TGTGCCAGCAGTTACCGGGGAAAAGAGACCCAGTACTTC. As protein: CASSYRGKETQYF.

The chain is built from TRBV5-1 and TRBJ2-7, with D perhaps matching TRBD1 (6 bases). CDR1 SGHRS and CDR2 YFSETQ come from the germline V gene. Between the trimmed V and J ends, which lost 0 bases and 2 bases, there was a span of 12 bases. The CDR3 is 15 residues long. The CDR3 nucleotides read TGCGCCAGCAGCTTGGTAACAGGGAGACCCTACGAGCAGTACTTC. This codes for CASSLVTGRPYEQYF.

This chain's CDR3 is CASSDSNSLNTEAFF. Here the CDR3 DNA reads TGTGCCAGCAGTGATTCGAACAGCCTGAACACTGAAGCTTTCTTT. This sequence joins TRBV2 and TRBJ1-1; D remains ambiguous. CDR3 length: 15 residues. CDR1 SNHLY and CDR2 FYNNEI come from the germline V gene. Trimming removed 3 bases from V and 0 bases from J, with 11 bases in between.

CDR3: CASGRGQGPGGNYGYTF. In nucleotides, the CDR3 is TGTGCCTCAGGGCGGGGACAGGGGCCTGGAGGTAACTATGGCTACACCTTC. The chain combines TRBV30 with TRBJ1-2, with 10 bases fitting TRBD1. Losses at the gene ends were 7 bases for V and 1 base for J; bases not matched to a gene: 15. The CDR3 covers 17 residues. Per the germline V gene, CDR1 is GTSNPN and CDR2 is SVGIG (reference sequence). Supplemented by reference TRBV30 and TRBJ1-2, the full variable domain reads SQTIHQWPATLVQPVGSPLSLECTVEGTSNPNLYWYRQAAGRGLQLLFYSVGIGQISSEVPQNLSASRPQDRQFILSSKKLLLSDSGFYLCASGRGQGPGGNYGYTFGSGTRLTVV.

The chain employs TRBV7-8 and TRBJ2-1, with 9 positions matching TRBD2. This CDR3 is 15 amino acids long. J was trimmed by 6 bases and V by 5 bases; bases with no gene match: 8. Germline V CDR1 and CDR2: SGHVS, FQNEAQ. The CDR3 region has the DNA TGTGCCAGCAGCAAACGACTAGCGGTGAGCAATGAGCAGTTCTTC. Amino acids: CASSKRLAVSNEQFF.

The chain uses TRBV18 and TRBJ1-2; D is uncertain. Germline V CDR1 and CDR2: KGHSH, LQKENI. CDR3 length: 13 amino acids. Trimming shortened V by 2 bases and J by 5 bases, and 9 bases separated the two germline ends. This CDR3 reads CASSPGREYGYTF. The CDR3 DNA reads as TGTGCCAGCTCACCAGGACGGGAGTATGGCTACACCTTC.

The chain employs TRBV11-2 and TRBJ1-1; maybe TRBD1 (6 bases). CDR3 size: 18 residues. V dropped 3 bases and J dropped 0 bases, with 20 bases sitting between them. The germline V gene has CDR1 SGHAT and CDR2 FQNNGV. This CDR3 is CASSFLDRWKGLNTEAFF. The CDR3 nucleotides read TGTGCCAGCAGCTTCCTGGACAGATGGAAGGGGTTGAACACTGAAGCTTTCTTT. Full variable domain (missing parts from reference TRBV11-2 and TRBJ1-1): EAGVAQSPRYKIIEKRQSVAFWCNPISGHATLYWYQQILGQGPKLLIQFQNNGVVDDSQLPKDRFSAERLKGVDSTLKIQPAKLEDSAVYLCASSFLDRWKGLNTEAFFGQGTRLTVV.

This chain uses TRBV11-2 with TRBJ2-7; 12 bases match TRBD2. This CDR3 comprises 17 residues. CDR1 is SGHAT, CDR2 FQNNGV, per germline. V lost 1 base to trimming and J lost 3 bases; unmatched junction nucleotides: 7. CDR3 residues: CASSLVRLAGAYYEQYF. CDR3 DNA sequence: TGTGCCAGCAGCTTAGTAAGACTAGCGGGGGCGTACTACGAGCAGTACTTC.

The chain uses TRBV7-2 and TRBJ2-1; D is perhaps TRBD2 (5 bases). Germline CDR1 SGHTA, CDR2 FQGNSA. Trimming pared 6 bases from V and 0 bases from J, leaving 12 bases between. The CDR3 loop spans 15 amino acids. The CDR3, as DNA: TGTGCCAGCAGATCGGGAATCAGCTCCTACAATGAGCAGTTCTTC. This gives the protein CASRSGISSYNEQFF.

The CDR3 DNA sequence: TGTGCCAGCAGTTTCGCGGGGGGCCTCTCTGGAAACACCATATATTTT. The encoded protein is CASSFAGGLSGNTIYF. The chain combines TRBV6-5 with TRBJ1-3, with TRBD1 as a possible D gene (6 bases). Germline CDR1 reads MNHEY; CDR2 reads SVGAGI. This CDR3 has 16 residues. Trimming removed 4 bases at V and 0 bases at J, with 13 bases between.

V gene TRBV7-7 combines with J gene TRBJ2-1; D might be TRBD1 (6 bases). Trimming removed 7 bases at V and 2 bases at J, with 15 bases between. The CDR3 is 15 amino acids. Germline CDR1 SSHAT, CDR2 FNYEAQ (reference sequence). The CDR3 DNA reads TGTGCCAGCACCCAGACTGGGACAACCTACAATGAGCAGTTCTTC. This encodes CASTQTGTTYNEQFF.

V gene TRBV30 combines with J gene TRBJ2-5, with TRBD1 matching over 8 bases. Losses at the gene ends were 1 base for V and 4 bases for J; bases not matched to a gene: 8. The germline CDR1 and CDR2 sequences are GTSNPN and SVGIG (reference sequence). The CDR3 is 15 amino acids. As DNA, the CDR3 is TGTGCCTGGAGTGATAAGGACAGGGCCTCAGAGACCCAGTACTTC. Its protein is CAWSDKDRASETQYF.

V gene TRBV4-1 combines with J gene TRBJ1-5; D remains ambiguous. Germline lookup yields CDR1 MGHRA and CDR2 YSYEKL. The V and J ends lost 0 bases and 3 bases respectively, with 12 bases between them. The CDR3 is 16 amino acids. CDR3 sequence: CASSQEGSPINQPQHF. Here the CDR3 DNA reads TGCGCCAGCAGCCAAGAGGGGAGCCCCATCAATCAGCCCCAGCATTTT.

This chain connects TRBV5-1 to TRBJ1-2, with 8 bases matching TRBD1. The CDR3 has 16 amino acids. With V trimmed by 4 bases and J by 3 bases, 11 bases remained unmatched. CDR1 is SGHRS, CDR2 YFSETQ, per germline. The CDR3 DNA follows: TGCGCCAGCAGCCTGAACGGACAGGGTGACGACTATGGCTACACCTTC. Encoded protein: CASSLNGQGDDYGYTF.

The chain is built from TRBV5-1 and TRBJ1-4; 7 nucleotides match TRBD1. Germline lookup yields CDR1 SGHRS and CDR2 YFSETQ. The V segment lost 0 bases and the J segment 7 bases; nucleotides outside the gene matches: 0. The CDR3 contains 13 residues. CDR3 sequence (DNA): TGCGCCAGCAGCTTGGGACAGGGTGAAAAACTGTTTTTT. Translating gives CASSLGQGEKLFF.

The CDR3 DNA reads TGTGCCAGCCTCGGGTCCTTACCCCCCTACGAGCAGTACTTC. This sequence encodes CASLGSLPPYEQYF. V usage is TRBV28 and J usage is TRBJ2-7; D ambiguous. V was clipped by 8 bases and J by 2 bases, with 16 bases between them. There are 14 residues in the CDR3. CDR1 and CDR2 (germline): MDHEN, SYDVKM.

The chain combines TRBV5-1 with TRBJ2-1; tentatively, D is TRBD2 (5 bases). V was cut by 5 bases and J by 7 bases, with 22 bases left in between. CDR3 length equals 16 residues. CDR1 and CDR2 (germline): SGHRS, YFSETQ. The CDR3 coding sequence is TGCGCCAGCAGGCACCAAGGGCTAGCTGTATTTAATGAGCAGTTCTTC. This sequence encodes CASRHQGLAVFNEQFF.

V usage is TRBV4-1 and J usage is TRBJ2-7, with TRBD1 matching 9 bases. This CDR3 has 15 residues. V lost 0 bases to trimming and J lost 2 bases; unmatched junction nucleotides: 2. Germline CDR1 MGHRA, CDR2 YSYEKL. CDR3 sequence reads: CASSQEGQGPYEQYF. The CDR3, as DNA: TGCGCCAGCAGCCAAGAGGGACAGGGACCCTACGAGCAGTACTTC.

The chain has TRBV7-9 and TRBJ1-1; D is unresolved. This CDR3 is built from 12 residues. V was cut by 4 bases and J by 5 bases, with 8 bases left in between. CDR1 SEHNR and CDR2 FQNEAQ come from the germline V gene (reference sequence). The chain's CDR3 is CASSSDQTEAFF. The CDR3 DNA follows: TGTGCCAGCAGCTCTGATCAGACTGAAGCTTTCTTT.

The chain recombines TRBV10-3 with TRBJ2-2; 8 bases line up with TRBD2. CDR1 is ENHRY, CDR2 SYGVKD, per germline. The V gene end was trimmed by 2 bases and the J gene end by 0 bases; junction bases not matched to a gene: 2. The CDR3 runs 16 residues. The CDR3 here is CAISEGSGANTGELFF. CDR3 DNA sequence: TGTGCCATCAGTGAGGGTAGCGGGGCGAACACCGGGGAGCTGTTTTTT.

This clone has only one observation. This rearrangement joins TRBV9 to TRBJ1-3, with D possibly matching TRBD1 (6 bases). The germline V and J ends were trimmed by 2 bases and 0 bases, with 9 bases remaining between them. The CDR3 is 15 residues long. The germline V gene encodes CDR1 SGDLS and CDR2 YYNGEE. CDR3 DNA: TGTGCCAGCAGCGTCGGGACACTCTCTGGAAACACCATATATTTT. Protein sequence: CASSVGTLSGNTIYF.

V gene TRBV7-9 combines with J gene TRBJ2-3, with D perhaps TRBD1 (6 bases). The CDR3 spans 16 residues. Deletions cut 3 bases from V and 5 bases from J, with 18 bases between. The V gene's germline CDR1 is SEHNR and CDR2 FQNEAQ (reference sequence). CDR3 amino acids: CASSFQGRAKKDTQYF. CDR3 DNA sequence: TGTGCCAGCAGCTTTCAGGGGAGAGCAAAAAAAGATACGCAGTATTTT.

This sequence joins TRBV11-3 and TRBJ1-2, with a weak D call TRBD1 (5 bases). This CDR3 is 16 amino acids long. Trimming cost V 0 bases and J 3 bases, with 14 bases left between them. Per germline, CDR1 SGHNT and CDR2 YENEEA. CDR3 bases: TGTGCCAGCAGCTTAGAGGGGCGAAATGAAGACTATGGCTACACCTTC. Residues: CASSLEGRNEDYGYTF.

This sequence joins TRBV9 and TRBJ2-7; 8 bases map to TRBD1. This CDR3 region has 14 residues. In germline, CDR1 is SGDLS, CDR2 YYNGEE. Trimming at V came to 4 bases and at J to 5 bases, leaving 8 bases not matched to a gene. The CDR3 DNA reads TGTGCCAGCAGCCAGGACAGGGCCTGGAACGAGCAGTACTTC. This sequence encodes CASSQDRAWNEQYF. The full variable domain, its missing parts supplied by reference TRBV9 and TRBJ2-7, is DSGVTQTPKHLITATGQRVTLRCSPRSGDLSVYWYQQSLDQGLQFLIQYYNGEERAKGNILERFSAQQFPDLHSELNLSSLELGDSALYFCASSQDRAWNEQYFGPGTRLTVT.

The chain couples TRBV6-1 to TRBJ1-1; TRBD1 might be the D (5 bases). V dropped 3 bases and J dropped 0 bases, with 17 bases sitting between them. CDR1 and CDR2 (germline): MNHNS, SASEGT. CDR3 size: 17 residues. The CDR3 DNA follows: TGTGCCAGCAGTGATCAGCGACAGTCAAACATGAACACTGAAGCTTTCTTT. Amino acids: CASSDQRQSNMNTEAFF.

This chain connects TRBV4-1 to TRBJ2-7, with 7 nucleotides matching TRBD2. After removal of 0 bases from V and 4 bases from J, the junction contained 12 bases not matched to a gene. The CDR3 has 17 amino acids. The germline V gene encodes CDR1 MGHRA and CDR2 YSYEKL. The CDR3 region has the DNA TGCGCCAGCAGCCAAGAAACGGGAGGCCACGGTCGGTACGAGCAGTACTTC. Translation: CASSQETGGHGRYEQYF.